Following are 8 T cell receptor beta chains from one sample sequenced in a study of T cell repertoires in cytomegalovirus infection. TCRdb analysed the reads with MiXCR anew, one entry per CDR3 protein. The sample consists of some 280,000 distinct CDR3 sequences, 12% to 15% of them appearing once. The sequenced material came from PBMCs. The receptor source for this set is a human donor in good health (CMV status not recorded). Some clones in this sample may be carry-over from other donors' samples.

The chain carries TRBV19 and TRBJ2-6; unclear D gene. This CDR3 has 17 residues. V dropped 6 bases and J dropped 4 bases, with 19 bases sitting between them. CDR1 is LNHDA, CDR2 SQIVND, per germline (reference sequence). The CDR3, as DNA: TGTGCCAGTAGCGGCGGAAGCCGCCGACCCGGGGCCAACGTCCTGACTTTC. It yields the protein CASSGGSRRPGANVLTF.

The table lists this clonotype with many counts. The chain combines TRBV6-6 with TRBJ2-4; 8 nucleotides match TRBD2. Germline trimming cut 8 bases from V and 0 bases from J; bases unmatched to any gene: 3. Germline assignment: CDR1 MNHNY and CDR2 SVGAGI (reference sequence). The length of the CDR3 is 14 residues. In DNA, the CDR3 is TGTGCCAGCCATAGCGGGATAGCCAAAAACATTCAGTACTTC. It is translated as CASHSGIAKNIQYF.

The CDR3 DNA reads as TGTGCCAGCAGCCCGGGAGGGCCAAGTACCGGGGAGCTGTTTTTT. It codes for CASSPGGPSTGELFF. The chain is built from TRBV28 and TRBJ2-2; 8 positions match TRBD2. CDR1 is MDHEN and CDR2 is SYDVKM in the germline V gene. The CDR3 covers 15 residues. The ends lost 6 bases at V and 5 bases at J; junction bases unmatched: 8.

The V and J genes are TRBV20-1 and TRBJ2-5; maybe TRBD1 (6 bases). Germline loops: CDR1 DFQATT, CDR2 SNEGSKA (reference sequence). There are 13 residues in the CDR3. V lost 4 bases and J lost 5, with 14 bases in between. The CDR3 coding sequence is TGCAGTGCTACCAGGACAGTGGCGGAGACCCAGTACTTC. As protein: CSATRTVAETQYF.

V gene TRBV28 combines with J gene TRBJ2-6, with TRBD1 matching 11 bases. Trimming at V came to 9 bases and at J to 0 bases, leaving 1 base not matched to a gene. The germline CDR1 and CDR2 sequences are MDHEN and SYDVKM. This CDR3 comprises 15 residues. The CDR3 spells CASGTGGSGANVLTF. The DNA for the CDR3 is TGTGCCAGTGGGACAGGGGGCTCTGGGGCCAACGTCCTGACTTTC.

This clonotype was seen a handful of times. The chain has TRBV20-1 and TRBJ1-1; tentative D call: TRBD1 (6 bases). The germline gives CDR1 DFQATT, CDR2 SNEGSKA (reference sequence). This CDR3 has 15 residues. Trimming removed 7 bases at V and 4 bases at J, with 22 bases between. The CDR3 DNA reads as TGCAGTGGGGGTCTAATGGGGGGCGACGGCACTGAAGCTTTCTTT. As protein: CSGGLMGGDGTEAFF.

The V and J genes are TRBV18 and TRBJ1-2; tentatively, D is TRBD1 (5 bases). V gave up 2 bases and J gave up 2 bases, with 12 bases separating them. Germline CDR1 reads KGHSH; CDR2 reads LQKENI. The CDR3 has 15 residues. CDR3: CASSPDQGGNYGYTF. For the CDR3, the DNA is TGTGCCAGCTCACCAGATCAGGGAGGAAACTATGGCTACACCTTC.

This clonotype was counted only a few times. The chain combines TRBV19 with TRBJ2-1, with 7 nucleotides matching TRBD2. Trimming at V came to 4 bases and at J to 4 bases, leaving 10 bases not matched to a gene. CDR1 and CDR2 (germline): LNHDA, SQIVND (reference sequence). The CDR3 is 16 amino acids. This chain's CDR3 is CASSTPGLAVYNEQFF. CDR3 in DNA: TGTGCCAGTAGTACCCCGGGGCTAGCGGTTTACAATGAGCAGTTCTTC.